The rows below give T cell receptor beta chains drawn from one sample of a study of blood T cells in healthy people across ages. MiXCR, applied by TCRdb to the 5' RACE reads, yields one record per CDR3 protein. The table includes over 1,500,000 distinct CDR3 sequences, 39% detected once. The source material was blood. Receptors originate from a human donor in good health. Each CDR3 is given with its conserved first and last residue. Fields, in order: CDR3 protein, CDR3 DNA, J gene, clone size, V gene, D gene. D genes are given only for firm matches. Size values are once, few and many counts, or a class for expanded clones, and some rows have none.

cdr3_aa: CASSLDAGSYTF
cdr3_nt: TGTGCCAGCAGCTTAGACGCTGGAAGCTACACCTTC
j_call: TRBJ1-2
clone_size: -
v_call: TRBV13
d_call: -

cdr3_aa: CASSWGQVYNEQFF
cdr3_nt: TGTGCCAGCAGCTGGGGACAGGTTTACAATGAGCAGTTCTTC
j_call: TRBJ2-1
clone_size: -
v_call: TRBV13
d_call: TRBD1

cdr3_aa: CASSQVGGGELFF
cdr3_nt: TGCGCCAGCAGCCAAGTTGGGGGCGGGGAGCTGTTTTTT
j_call: TRBJ2-2
clone_size: -
v_call: TRBV4-1
d_call: -

cdr3_aa: CASSGRSGANVLTF
cdr3_nt: TGCGCCAGCAGCGGAAGGTCCGGGGCCAACGTCCTGACTTTC
j_call: TRBJ2-6
clone_size: many
v_call: TRBV5-1
d_call: -

cdr3_aa: CASSLSSATGETQYF
cdr3_nt: TGTGCCAGCAGCTTGTCTTCCGCTACCGGGGAGACCCAGTACTTC
j_call: TRBJ2-5
clone_size: -
v_call: TRBV5-5
d_call: -

cdr3_aa: CASSTGSRRSTEAFF
cdr3_nt: TGTGCCAGCAGTACCGGGAGTAGACGATCCACTGAAGCTTTCTTT
j_call: TRBJ1-1
clone_size: once
v_call: TRBV6-5
d_call: -

cdr3_aa: CASSLQEDRDVSGELFF
cdr3_nt: TGTGCCAGCAGCCTACAGGAGGACAGGGATGTATCCGGGGAGCTGTTTTTT
j_call: TRBJ2-2
clone_size: -
v_call: TRBV7-9
d_call: TRBD1

cdr3_aa: CAWIQSYGYTF
cdr3_nt: TGTGCCTGGATACAGAGCTATGGCTACACCTTC
j_call: TRBJ1-2
clone_size: -
v_call: TRBV30
d_call: -

cdr3_aa: CASSQGNSGGWGDTQYF
cdr3_nt: TGCGCCAGCAGCCAAGGGAATAGCGGGGGGTGGGGAGATACGCAGTATTTT
j_call: TRBJ2-3
clone_size: few
v_call: TRBV4-1
d_call: TRBD2

cdr3_aa: CAISETRGASTDTQYF
cdr3_nt: TGTGCCATCAGTGAGACCCGGGGGGCTAGCACAGATACGCAGTATTTT
j_call: TRBJ2-3
clone_size: -
v_call: TRBV10-3
d_call: -

cdr3_aa: CASSLEQSYGYTF
cdr3_nt: TGCGCCAGCAGCTTGGAACAGAGTTATGGCTACACCTTC
j_call: TRBJ1-2
clone_size: few
v_call: TRBV5-1
d_call: -

cdr3_aa: CASSPLDRGRTDTQYF
cdr3_nt: TGTGCCAGCAGCCCCTTGGACAGGGGGCGGACAGATACGCAGTATTTT
j_call: TRBJ2-3
clone_size: -
v_call: TRBV7-9
d_call: TRBD1

cdr3_aa: CASSYSSGEWQAEAFF
cdr3_nt: TGTGCCAGCAGTTACTCTTCAGGGGAGTGGCAAGCTGAAGCTTTCTTT
j_call: TRBJ1-1
clone_size: -
v_call: TRBV6-5
d_call: -

cdr3_aa: CASGTSGAQETQYF
cdr3_nt: TGTGCCAGCGGAACTAGCGGAGCACAAGAGACCCAGTACTTC
j_call: TRBJ2-5
clone_size: many
v_call: TRBV2
d_call: TRBD2

cdr3_aa: CASSYSVWRSSYGYTF
cdr3_nt: TGTGCCAGCAGTTACTCGGTGTGGCGTTCTAGCTATGGCTACACCTTC
j_call: TRBJ1-2
clone_size: -
v_call: TRBV6-6
d_call: -

cdr3_aa: CASSKSDLPYEQYF
cdr3_nt: TGTGCCAGCAGCAAAAGTGACCTCCCCTACGAGCAGTACTTC
j_call: TRBJ2-7
clone_size: -
v_call: TRBV28
d_call: -

cdr3_aa: CSVEGQGINEQYF
cdr3_nt: TGCAGCGTTGAAGGACAGGGAATCAACGAGCAGTACTTC
j_call: TRBJ2-7
clone_size: few
v_call: TRBV29-1
d_call: TRBD1

cdr3_aa: CSAPSGPTEVDTQYF
cdr3_nt: TGCAGTGCCCCTAGCGGGCCCACCGAAGTAGATACGCAGTATTTT
j_call: TRBJ2-3
clone_size: few
v_call: TRBV20-1
d_call: TRBD2

cdr3_aa: CASSSTGGGADTQYF
cdr3_nt: TGCGCCAGCAGCTCCACAGGGGGCGGAGCAGATACGCAGTATTTT
j_call: TRBJ2-3
clone_size: few
v_call: TRBV5-1
d_call: TRBD1

cdr3_aa: CASSEAGFSYEQYF
cdr3_nt: TGTGCCAGCAGTGAAGCGGGGTTCTCCTACGAGCAGTACTTC
j_call: TRBJ2-7
clone_size: few
v_call: TRBV2
d_call: -

cdr3_aa: CASSLERASGTYEQYF
cdr3_nt: TGCGCCAGCAGCTTGGAAAGGGCTAGCGGGACCTACGAGCAGTACTTC
j_call: TRBJ2-7
clone_size: once
v_call: TRBV5-1
d_call: TRBD2

cdr3_aa: CSASFIHEQYF
cdr3_nt: TGCAGTGCTAGCTTTATCCACGAGCAGTACTTC
j_call: TRBJ2-7
clone_size: few
v_call: TRBV20-1
d_call: -

cdr3_aa: CSAPHAGGDDYGYTF
cdr3_nt: TGCAGTGCCCCTCATGCGGGGGGCGACGACTATGGCTACACCTTC
j_call: TRBJ1-2
clone_size: -
v_call: TRBV20-1
d_call: -

cdr3_aa: CASSPIMGQGGYTF
cdr3_nt: TGCGCCAGCAGCCCTATCATGGGGCAGGGTGGCTACACCTTC
j_call: TRBJ1-2
clone_size: -
v_call: TRBV4-3
d_call: -

cdr3_aa: CASSSSQGANTEAFF
cdr3_nt: TGCGCCAGCAGCTCTTCACAGGGGGCTAACACTGAAGCTTTCTTT
j_call: TRBJ1-1
clone_size: -
v_call: TRBV5-1
d_call: TRBD1

cdr3_aa: CASSLIPGLAGGTQYF
cdr3_nt: TGTGCCAGCAGCCTCATCCCGGGACTAGCGGGAGGGACCCAGTACTTC
j_call: TRBJ2-5
clone_size: few
v_call: TRBV7-2
d_call: TRBD2

cdr3_aa: CASSPGLAGVADTQYF
cdr3_nt: TGTGCCAGCAGCCCCGGACTAGCGGGGGTGGCAGATACGCAGTATTTT
j_call: TRBJ2-3
clone_size: -
v_call: TRBV11-3
d_call: TRBD2

cdr3_aa: CASSVGDREYEQYF
cdr3_nt: TGTGCCAGCAGCGTGGGGGACAGGGAGTACGAGCAGTACTTC
j_call: TRBJ2-7
clone_size: -
v_call: TRBV9
d_call: TRBD1

cdr3_aa: CSATADGRTETQYF
cdr3_nt: TGCAGTGCCACCGCCGACGGGCGTACCGAGACCCAGTACTTC
j_call: TRBJ2-5
clone_size: few
v_call: TRBV20-1
d_call: -

cdr3_aa: CASSQDWLLSYEQYF
cdr3_nt: TGCGCCAGCAGCCAAGATTGGCTGCTCTCCTACGAGCAGTACTTC
j_call: TRBJ2-7
clone_size: -
v_call: TRBV4-3
d_call: -

cdr3_aa: CASSHGRGFENIQYF
cdr3_nt: TGTGCCAGCAGCCATGGCCGGGGGTTCGAAAACATTCAGTACTTC
j_call: TRBJ2-4
clone_size: few
v_call: TRBV3-1
d_call: -

cdr3_aa: CASSLIRGLAGNGQFF
cdr3_nt: TGTGCCAGCAGCCTCATCAGGGGACTAGCGGGGAATGGGCAGTTCTTC
j_call: TRBJ2-1
clone_size: -
v_call: TRBV11-2
d_call: TRBD2

cdr3_aa: CASSPPAGTDTQYF
cdr3_nt: TGTGCCAGCTCCCCCCCGGCCGGCACAGATACGCAGTATTTT
j_call: TRBJ2-3
clone_size: few
v_call: TRBV6-6
d_call: -

cdr3_aa: CASRLQLMSYNEQFF
cdr3_nt: TGTGCCAGCAGACTACAGTTGATGTCCTACAATGAGCAGTTCTTC
j_call: TRBJ2-1
clone_size: few
v_call: TRBV11-1
d_call: -

cdr3_aa: CANSLGGQGNEQYF
cdr3_nt: TGTGCCAACAGCTTAGGGGGACAGGGCAACGAGCAGTACTTC
j_call: TRBJ2-7
clone_size: -
v_call: TRBV7-6
d_call: TRBD1

cdr3_aa: CAISESRRAVDYGYTF
cdr3_nt: TGTGCCATCAGTGAGTCGAGGAGGGCAGTCGACTATGGCTACACCTTC
j_call: TRBJ1-2
clone_size: few
v_call: TRBV10-3
d_call: -

cdr3_aa: CASSLMGSEEKLFF
cdr3_nt: TGTGCCAGCAGCTTAATGGGTAGCGAAGAAAAACTGTTTTTT
j_call: TRBJ1-4
clone_size: -
v_call: TRBV7-2
d_call: -

cdr3_aa: CASSSTEDRRYEKLFF
cdr3_nt: TGTGCCAGCAGCTCCACGGAGGACAGAAGATATGAAAAACTGTTTTTT
j_call: TRBJ1-4
clone_size: -
v_call: TRBV5-6
d_call: -

cdr3_aa: CASRGRKGSQSYEQYF
cdr3_nt: TGTGCCAGCAGGGGACGGAAGGGTTCCCAATCCTACGAGCAGTACTTC
j_call: TRBJ2-7
clone_size: -
v_call: TRBV6-2/TRBV6-3
d_call: -

cdr3_aa: CASSSNRGASYEQYF
cdr3_nt: TGCGCCAGCAGCTCCAACAGGGGGGCCTCCTACGAGCAGTACTTC
j_call: TRBJ2-7
clone_size: -
v_call: TRBV5-1
d_call: TRBD1

cdr3_aa: CASSEAAGGSTDTQYF
cdr3_nt: TGTGCCAGCAGTGAAGCCGCGGGGGGGTCTACAGATACGCAGTATTTT
j_call: TRBJ2-3
clone_size: few
v_call: TRBV6-1
d_call: TRBD2

cdr3_aa: CSARAPTGLLAKNIQYF
cdr3_nt: TGCAGTGCCCGCGCCCCGACAGGTCTACTAGCCAAAAACATTCAGTACTTC
j_call: TRBJ2-4
clone_size: few
v_call: TRBV20-1
d_call: -

cdr3_aa: CASSLKPPQGRVESYTF
cdr3_nt: TGTGCCAGCAGCTTAAAGCCCCCACAGGGGAGGGTGGAGAGCTACACCTTC
j_call: TRBJ1-2
clone_size: few
v_call: TRBV7-2
d_call: TRBD1

cdr3_aa: CASSLTGLYTF
cdr3_nt: TGTGCCAGCAGCTTGACAGGACTGTACACCTTC
j_call: TRBJ1-2
clone_size: -
v_call: TRBV7-9
d_call: -

cdr3_aa: CASTSWGTGVRGYTF
cdr3_nt: TGTGCCAGCACCTCGTGGGGGACAGGCGTTCGTGGCTACACCTTC
j_call: TRBJ1-2
clone_size: -
v_call: TRBV27
d_call: TRBD1

cdr3_aa: CASSITGIGIEQYF
cdr3_nt: TGTGCCAGCAGTATCACAGGGATTGGAATCGAGCAGTACTTC
j_call: TRBJ2-7
clone_size: -
v_call: TRBV12-3/TRBV12-4
d_call: -

cdr3_aa: CASSPNLRGVGYNEQFF
cdr3_nt: TGCGCCAGCAGCCCGAACCTGAGGGGCGTAGGGTACAATGAGCAGTTCTTC
j_call: TRBJ2-1
clone_size: -
v_call: TRBV4-1
d_call: -

cdr3_aa: CASSYSDWAGTYGYTF
cdr3_nt: TGTGCCAGCAGTTACTCGGATTGGGCAGGGACCTATGGCTACACCTTC
j_call: TRBJ1-2
clone_size: -
v_call: TRBV6-6
d_call: -

cdr3_aa: CASSYRTSGDLDTQYF
cdr3_nt: TGTGCCAGCAGTTACAGGACTAGCGGGGACCTAGATACGCAGTATTTT
j_call: TRBJ2-3
clone_size: -
v_call: TRBV3-1
d_call: TRBD2

cdr3_aa: CASSLQYGDGTDTQYF
cdr3_nt: TGTGCCAGCAGCTTACAATACGGGGACGGCACAGATACGCAGTATTTT
j_call: TRBJ2-3
clone_size: -
v_call: TRBV7-2
d_call: -

cdr3_aa: CSARTGGKDQPQHF
cdr3_nt: TGCAGTGCTAGGACAGGGGGAAAAGACCAGCCCCAGCATTTT
j_call: TRBJ1-5
clone_size: -
v_call: TRBV20-1
d_call: TRBD1

cdr3_aa: CASSLAPVFSYEQYF
cdr3_nt: TGTGCCAGCAGCTTAGCACCAGTATTCTCCTACGAGCAGTACTTC
j_call: TRBJ2-7
clone_size: few
v_call: TRBV7-9
d_call: -